Detailed here is one T cell receptor (beta chain). This sample was included in a study of blood T cell repertoires in COVID-19. Across the whole study: Nucleic acid was either cDNA or gDNA, and it came from T cells, B-cell-depleted T cells, or PBMCs.

Sequencing used immunoSEQ multiplex PCR; TCRdb keeps in-frame clones, though not all of them. The repertoire holds some 180,000 clones, with approximately 82% as singletons. The germline V gene has CDR1 LGHNA and CDR2 YNFKEQ. With V trimmed by 1 base and J by 6 bases, 6 bases remained unmatched. The CDR3 length is 16 residues. Sequenced sample: peripheral blood. This chain joins TRBV4-2 and TRBJ2-3; 11 bases align to TRBD2. The origin of this receptor is a woman aged 65 to 85 who had recovered from COVID-19. The CDR3 DNA is TGTGCCAGCAGCCAAGGGGTAGCGGGAGGGGGCGATACGCAGTATTTT. As protein: CASSQGVAGGGDTQYF.